Listed here is a single T cell receptor (beta chain). It lacks a known antigen. No clone much larger than this one lies a single base away; base qualities are absent. This entry belongs to a study of identifying expanded T cells in peripheral blood (dated by TCRdb to the late 2010s). About the study as a whole: Four technical replicates, made by sequencing separate aliquots from the same pool of genomic DNA, were compared pairwise.

No immune events such as infections were documented for the healthy donors during the collection period. Time-dependent variance in a beta-binomial model of T-cell clone differential abundance was calibrated using healthy-donor blood repertoires as a training cohort. The training cohort included around 10 healthy donors, of whom 3 were female and 7 were male. An age range of about 29 to 65 years, with an average of 43 years, was recorded for the donors. Obtained from a commercial supplier, whole blood was collected from each healthy donor at three time points set two to three weeks apart. Genomic DNA was extracted from unsorted whole blood for immunosequencing. Study-wide findings and limitations: Approximately 1.1 differentially abundant clones were flagged by the binomial model between technical replicates, whereas about 15 and 19 were flagged over approximately two weeks and four weeks, respectively. The beta-binomial model significantly reduced the number of clones called differentially abundant and the false-positive rate across all healthy-donor time intervals. Across all healthy donors, variance in clone template counts between approximately 2-week samples was found to increase significantly with total template count. The authors expected that over much longer intervals, such as months to years, biological variance in healthy repertoires might increase even further.

The CDR3 starts with the cysteine, ends with the phenylalanine, and has 16 residues. Only CDR3 DNA remains: 48 bases, in frame from the first base. The V and J ends are trimmed by 1 base and 0 bases, leaving 9 bases between them. CDR1 is given as SEHNR and CDR2 as FQNEAQ, both from the germline V gene (reference sequence). The immunoSEQ Assay, which relies on bias-controlled multiplex PCR amplification of genomic DNA, was used to profile TCRbeta CDR3 regions. As for the original processing: To quantify the absolute abundance of each unique TCRbeta CDR3 region, the sequences were collapsed and filtered. Two models were used to test differential abundance: a binomial model (Fisher-equivalent) and a beta-binomial model that adds time-dependent variance fitted from healthy donors. Clones with fewer than 5 combined templates were excluded, and clones with Benjamini-Hochberg FDR below 0.01 were called differentially abundant. Using the form v = (b*log(k)+a)^2, the beta-binomial variance was modeled as a function of the total template count across the two samples. The clones in this table, taken by TCRdb from immuneACCESS, are in-frame only. Not every clone is retained; where verified, under half of the shortfall comes from an unresolved V gene, and the cause of the rest is unknown. V and J calls and clone size are given by that table; D and trimming were obtained from the DNA. Within this sample are about 91,000 clones, with more than 70% of them counted one time only. The ten largest clones capture roughly 4% of the sample.

The chain is made from TRBV7-9 and TRBJ2-2; a weak D assignment points to TRBD2 (6 bases agree). This TCR was recovered from a person aged 18 to 75 in good health. Material: blood. CDR3 region: CASSLVSGANTGELFF. The DNA sequence reads TGTGCCAGCAGCTTAGTGTCGGGGGCGAACACCGGGGAGCTGTTTTTT. The full variable domain, with segments outside the CDR3 supplied by the reference TRBV7-9 and TRBJ2-2 proteins, appears as DTGVSQNPRHKITKRGQNVTFRCDPISEHNRLYWYRQTLGQGPEFLTYFQNEAQLEKSRLLSDRFSAERPKGSFSTLEIQRTEQGDSAMYLCASSLVSGANTGELFFGEGSRLTVL.